The clone carrying this T cell receptor (beta chain) has a single count. This entry is derived from a study of blood T cell repertoires in COVID-19. At the level of the study: Acute and convalescent COVID-19 specimens originated in the United States, Italy and Spain. T cells, B-cell-depleted T cells, or PBMCs supplied cDNA or gDNA.

This CDR3 spans 13 amino acids. V was pared by 4 bases and J by 4 bases, with 3 bases of the junction left unmatched. Germline lookup yields CDR1 MNHEY and CDR2 SVGEGT. Authors' methods: Reference gene primer amplification gave estimated nucleated cell counts. The method was immunoSEQ multiplex PCR; TCRdb's version includes in-frame clones alone and lacks a portion of them. Clonal size and the V and J genes are those of that table, whereas D and trimming came from the DNA. The profile shows 150,000 or so clones, about nine tenths of them singletons. The chain recombines TRBV6-2 or TRBV6-3 with TRBJ1-2; TRBD1 matches 7 bases. The sequencing sample was made of peripheral blood. This sequence originates from a man aged 30 to 39 with COVID-19, enrolled during active disease. CDR3 sequence (DNA): TGTGCCAGCAGTTTGGGACAGACCTATGGCTACACCTTC. Amino acids: CASSLGQTYGYTF.